The 20 T cell receptor beta chains below come from one sample, sequenced in a study of STAT3 mutations in large granular lymphocyte leukemia. Overall study results and limits: Every T-cell large granular lymphocyte leukemia patient had at least one immunodominant TCR beta clonotype.

Profiling relied on immunoSEQ multiplex PCR, and the TCRdb table lists in-frame clones only, not all of them. The sample lists around 30,000 clones; about 86% were seen once. These TCRs' antigens remain unknown. Sequencing was performed on peripheral blood mononuclear cells. These receptor sequences come from a man aged 60 to 75 with T-cell large granular lymphocyte leukemia. Some clones in this sample may be carry-over from other donors' samples.

The chain links TRBV5-1 to TRBJ1-2; weak D call: TRBD1 (6 bases). CDR3 length: 15 residues. Germline V gives CDR1 SGHRS, CDR2 YFSETQ. Trimming cost V 2 bases and J 3 bases, with 14 bases left between them. CDR3 sequence: CASSLQTGMDYGYTF. The CDR3 DNA reads as TGCGCCAGCAGCTTACAGACAGGCATGGACTATGGCTACACCTTC.

This sequence joins TRBV15 and TRBJ1-3; unclear D gene. V dropped 1 base and J dropped 3 bases, with 10 bases sitting between them. Germline loops: CDR1 LNHNV, CDR2 YYDKDF (reference sequence). The CDR3 length is 15 residues. The CDR3 is CATSRGGVIGNTIYF. CDR3 DNA: TGTGCCACCAGCAGAGGAGGCGTTATTGGAAACACCATATATTTT.

V gene TRBV29-1 combines with J gene TRBJ2-7; 8 bases are shared with TRBD2. J lost 5 bases, V lost 4 bases, and 7 bases had no gene match. The CDR3 runs 13 residues. Germline V gene data show CDR1 as SQVTM and CDR2 as ANQGSEA. The chain's CDR3 is CSVAGGKRDEQYF. The DNA of the CDR3 is TGCAGCGTTGCGGGAGGGAAGCGGGACGAGCAGTACTTC.

The V and J genes are TRBV18 and TRBJ1-2; possible D gene TRBD1, 5 bases. The CDR3 totals 11 residues. The V end lost 8 bases, the J end lost 14 bases, and 18 bases lay between the germline ends. Germline V gene sequence: CDR1 KGHSH, CDR2 LQKENI. The CDR3 protein is CASHAQGKGTF. CDR3 DNA: TGTGCCAGCCATGCCCAGGGCAAAGGTACCTTC.

The J gene is TRBJ1-4, the V gene TRBV7-9, with 9 bases identical to TRBD1. In germline, CDR1 is SEHNR, CDR2 FQNEAQ (reference sequence). The CDR3 runs 16 residues. J was trimmed by 5 bases and V by 5 bases; bases with no gene match: 9. CDR3 sequence: CASSRPGQGGNEKLFF. In nucleotides, the CDR3 is TGTGCCAGCAGCCGACCGGGACAGGGTGGAAATGAAAAACTGTTTTTT.

In this sample, this clone turned up once. This chain uses TRBV10-2 with TRBJ1-2; D possibly corresponds to TRBD1 (5 bases). This CDR3 is 16 amino acids long. Germline V gives CDR1 WSHSY, CDR2 SAAADI. V gave up 8 bases and J gave up 8 bases, with 27 bases separating them. The CDR3 DNA follows: TGCGCCAGCCGGGGAGGGCGACAGCCGCAGGAGGGAGGCTACACCTTC. This gives the protein CASRGGRQPQEGGYTF.

The chain carries TRBV6-5 and TRBJ1-5; a possible D gene is TRBD1 (5 bases). This CDR3 spans 15 amino acids. The germline V and J ends were trimmed by 5 bases and 5 bases, with 16 bases remaining between them. Germline CDR1 and CDR2: MNHEY and SVGAGI. CDR3 residues: CASSAGTGGDQPQHF. In DNA, the CDR3 is TGTGCCAGCAGTGCCGGGACCGGGGGGGATCAGCCCCAGCATTTT.

This CDR3 reads CASSTGLAGGQDTQYF. The CDR3 DNA is TGTGCCAGCAGCACTGGACTAGCGGGAGGTCAAGATACGCAGTATTTT. The rearrangement joins TRBV7-3 to TRBJ2-3; 14 bases line up with TRBD2. The V gene end was trimmed by 5 bases and the J gene end by 5 bases; junction bases not matched to a gene: 6. The CDR3 is made up of 16 amino acids. CDR1 is SGHTA and CDR2 is FQGTGA in the germline V gene.

This clone was counted a few times. J is TRBJ1-5 and V is TRBV30; 11 bases fit TRBD1. This CDR3 is 15 amino acids long. Looked up from germline, CDR1 is GTSNPN and CDR2 is SVGIG (reference sequence). With 2 bases clipped from V and 6 bases from J, the junction kept 6 bases outside the gene matches. Here the CDR3 DNA reads TGTGCCTGGAGTCGAGGCGGGACAGGGGGTCAGCCCCAGCATTTT. Its protein product is CAWSRGGTGGQPQHF.

J is TRBJ2-7 and V is TRBV6-1, with D perhaps matching TRBD1 (7 bases). The CDR3 is 14 residues long. Germline CDR1 MNHNS, CDR2 SASEGT. V lost 8 bases, J lost 1 base, and 15 bases lay in between. CDR3: CASPRQGGSYEQYF. As DNA, the CDR3 is TGTGCCAGCCCCCGACAGGGAGGTTCCTACGAGCAGTACTTC.

In nucleotides, the CDR3 is TGTGCCAGCAGTGTGTGGGTCACAGATACGCAGTATTTT. Amino acid sequence: CASSVWVTDTQYF. The J gene is TRBJ2-3, the V gene TRBV6-5; D remains unclear. Trimming removed 5 bases from V and 2 bases from J, with 8 bases in between. The CDR3 extends over 13 amino acids. From germline, CDR1 is MNHEY and CDR2 SVGAGI.

The chain uses TRBV29-1 and TRBJ2-2, with 8 bases identical to TRBD2. This CDR3 has 13 amino acids. V shed 8 bases and J 4 bases; nucleotides not matched to a gene: 6. Germline lookup yields CDR1 SQVTM and CDR2 ANQGSEA. CDR3 loop: CSSREVGTGELFF. The CDR3, as DNA: TGCAGCTCGCGGGAGGTTGGCACCGGGGAGCTGTTTTTT.

The CDR3: CASTERQGIDSPLHF. For the CDR3, the DNA is TGCGCCAGCACCGAAAGACAGGGAATAGACTCACCCCTCCACTTT. The chain joins TRBV10-2 to TRBJ1-6; TRBD1 matches 7 bases. The CDR3 loop spans 15 amino acids. Trimming took 7 bases from V and 10 from J; bases not matched to a gene: 13. Germline assignment: CDR1 WSHSY and CDR2 SAAADI.

The gene calls are TRBV29-1 and TRBJ2-7; D remains unclear. Germline V gene lookup returns CDR1 SQVTM and CDR2 ANQGSEA. The germline V and J ends were trimmed by 6 bases and 2 bases, with 8 bases remaining between them. The CDR3 contains 11 residues. CDR3 protein: CSVGRPYEQYF. CDR3 DNA: TGCAGCGTGGGCCGACCCTACGAGCAGTACTTC.

As DNA, the CDR3 is TGTGCCAGCAGCTTCGCCCGGGAACTAGCGGGCCATTTGACAGATACGCAGTATTTT. This encodes CASSFARELAGHLTDTQYF. The genes are TRBV27 and TRBJ2-3; 9 bases agree with TRBD2. CDR1 is MNHEY and CDR2 is SMNVEV in the germline V gene (reference sequence). The CDR3 is made up of 19 amino acids. The junction had 19 bases not matched to a gene; V was cut back by 6 bases and J by 3 bases.

This chain links TRBV7-9 with TRBJ2-3; 7 bases line up with TRBD2. V lost 2 bases to trimming and J lost 9 bases; unmatched junction nucleotides: 14. The germline V gene has CDR1 SEHNR and CDR2 FQNEAQ (reference sequence). The CDR3 spans 16 residues. CDR3 in amino acids: CASSLSGGPIGGTQYF. CDR3 nucleotide sequence: TGTGCCAGCAGCTTATCGGGCGGACCCATCGGGGGGACGCAGTATTTT.

This clone was seen once. DNA of the CDR3: TGCGCCAGCAGCTTGGCCCAAGTAGCCGATGAGCAGTTCTTC. This translates into CASSLAQVADEQFF. This rearrangement joins TRBV5-1 to TRBJ2-1; D gene ambiguous. The V and J ends lost 0 bases and 8 bases respectively, with 12 bases between them. The CDR3 sequence is 14 residues long. The germline V gene has CDR1 SGHRS and CDR2 YFSETQ.

V is TRBV6-6 and J is TRBJ2-3; D unresolved. The CDR3 loop spans 11 amino acids. Germline V lookup: CDR1 MNHNY, CDR2 SVGAGI (reference sequence). Trimming stripped 6 bases from V and 4 bases from J, with 5 bases between. The CDR3 is CASSNPDTQYF. For the CDR3, the DNA is TGTGCCAGCAGCAACCCAGATACGCAGTATTTT.

Concerning this clone: Other DNA variants within this sample encode the same CDR3. J is TRBJ2-1 and V is TRBV28; 7 bases align to TRBD2. CDR1 and CDR2 (germline): MDHEN, SYDVKM. J lost 0 bases, V lost 2 bases, and 4 bases had no gene match. This CDR3 has 16 residues. CDR3: CASSLGGGSSYNEQFF. CDR3 DNA sequence: TGTGCCAGCAGTTTAGGCGGGGGAAGCTCCTACAATGAGCAGTTCTTC.

The chain has TRBV5-6 and TRBJ2-3, with D perhaps matching TRBD2 (5 bases). V lost 0 bases, J lost 0 bases, and 11 bases lay in between. CDR3 length: 16 amino acids. The V gene's germline CDR1 is SGHDT and CDR2 YYEEEE. The CDR3 DNA is TGTGCCAGCAGCTTGGCCTTTAGCGCTAGCACAGATACGCAGTATTTT. Translating gives CASSLAFSASTDTQYF.